Listed below are T cell receptor beta chains from one sample, sequenced in a study of cytomegalovirus exposure and HLA in healthy donors. Assay used: immunoSEQ multiplex PCR; TCRdb lists only in-frame clones, some missing. The sample holds 150,000 to 200,000 clones, 72% seen once. The sample comprised PBMCs. The receptors originated from a human donor in good health. Each CDR3 is given without its conserved first and last residue. Each record gives: V gene, CDR3 protein.

V: TRBV19
CDR3: ASSGTGLWTEAF

V: TRBV29-1
CDR3: SVVVAGANVLT

V: TRBV7-9
CDR3: ASSSSGEANYGYT

V: TRBV5-4
CDR3: ASSYGGSGELF

V: TRBV11-3
CDR3: ASTLAGYNEQF

V: TRBV28
CDR3: ASSLSGTARNTIY

V: TRBV2
CDR3: ASSEATRGDEQF

V: TRBV19
CDR3: ASSHSVNTEAF

V: TRBV5-1
CDR3: ASSLDQASKNIQY

V: TRBV5-6
CDR3: ASSFNIDQPQH

V: TRBV11-3
CDR3: ASSLEGPGQGYEQF

V: TRBV10-2
CDR3: ATSGLAGGQGQETQY

V: TRBV7-2
CDR3: ASSLGLAGGPSGDTQY

V: TRBV6-5
CDR3: ASTPSDRGYYEQY

V: TRBV30
CDR3: AWKGAANTGELF

V: TRBV18
CDR3: ASSPMETGELF

V: TRBV29-1
CDR3: SVPRSHTGIYGYT

V: TRBV27
CDR3: ASSSPSGGWADTQY

V: TRBV5-1
CDR3: ASRGDRDGYT

V: TRBV7-9
CDR3: ASSRTGVEQY

V: TRBV25-1
CDR3: ASRKTGSTEAF

V: TRBV7-2
CDR3: ASSLERGAGDEQF

V: TRBV10-1
CDR3: ASSPFAGDTDTQY

V: TRBV19
CDR3: ASSRGQPGTEAF

V: TRBV6-6
CDR3: ASSYTRAGETQY

V: TRBV4-3
CDR3: ASSQGYRYNSPLH

V: TRBV6-1
CDR3: ASSEFGGGSSYEQY

V: TRBV6-1
CDR3: ASRTDSPEKLF

V: TRBV7-8
CDR3: ASSLAPRSDTIY

V: TRBV19
CDR3: ASSILTGAEETQY

V: TRBV7-9
CDR3: ASRSGQSNTEAF

V: TRBV19
CDR3: ASSRQGRWSSNQPQH

V: TRBV4-3
CDR3: ASSQTTANYGYT

V: TRBV6-1
CDR3: ASSEAGTGVYEQY

V: TRBV20-1
CDR3: SGLQPQH

V: TRBV27
CDR3: ASSPEHAETTNEKLF

V: TRBV4-2
CDR3: ASSQASGQAWTEAF

V: TRBV5-1
CDR3: ASSLAYRGPTNSPLH

V: TRBV7-2
CDR3: ASSLSSQGAGELF

V: TRBV7-8
CDR3: ASSLVSQPQH

V: TRBV7-3
CDR3: ASSLTPSGNTQY

V: TRBV19
CDR3: ASSMGDTREPQH

V: TRBV6-5
CDR3: ASKSSGSYEQY

V: TRBV5-6
CDR3: ASSRPGLATSYEQY

V: TRBV11-2
CDR3: ASSFLLAGGRQNIQY

V: TRBV29-1
CDR3: SVGGLAGGPFNEQF

V: TRBV11-2
CDR3: ASSLAGQYYGYT

V: TRBV4-1
CDR3: ASSLQGNTEAF

V: TRBV9
CDR3: ASSSTGGGSDYGYT

V: TRBV11-2
CDR3: ASSATGRSNQPQH

V: TRBV7-6
CDR3: ASSGTGDPYNEQF

V: TRBV7-2
CDR3: ASSPPSGTYYGYT

V: TRBV4-3
CDR3: ASSQDRKGGGNTIY

V: TRBV6-6
CDR3: ASSSLRGGVEQY